What follows are 21 T cell receptor beta chains derived from one specimen sequenced in a study of radiation and T cells in renal cell carcinoma. Documented time point: baseline pretreatment blood. Described treatment: 15 Gy SBRT to primary tumor, nephrectomy 4 weeks later. The data were produced by immunoSEQ multiplex PCR, yet TCRdb's version contains in-frame clones alone and is incomplete. The profile covers about 130,000 clones, with around nine tenths appearing a single time and more than 10% taken by the ten largest. Material: blood, obtained from a patient whose treatment included radiotherapy and nephrectomy. The receptors were sampled from a woman aged 50 to 60 with renal cell carcinoma.

This chain joins TRBV6-5 and TRBJ2-7, with 10 bases matching TRBD1. The germline V gene encodes CDR1 MNHEY and CDR2 SVGAGI. Losses at the gene ends were 0 bases for V and 5 bases for J; bases not matched to a gene: 4. This CDR3 has 15 amino acids. CDR3 coding DNA: TGTGCCAGCAGTTACTCCGGGACAGGGGTCGACGAGCAGTACTTC. It codes for CASSYSGTGVDEQYF.

The rearrangement links TRBV10-3 to TRBJ2-5; TRBD2 is a possible D gene (5 bases). The V end was cut by 0 bases, the J end by 5 bases, with 16 bases between. The CDR3 spans 16 residues. Germline V gene sequence: CDR1 ENHRY, CDR2 SYGVKD. Written as DNA, the CDR3 is TGTGCCATCAGTGAGTCGGGAGCGGACCCCCGGGAGACCCAGTACTTC. Protein sequence: CAISESGADPRETQYF.

The chain employs TRBV7-9 and TRBJ2-7; D remains ambiguous. CDR3 length equals 11 residues. Trimming stripped 0 bases from V and 5 bases from J, with 2 bases between. Germline CDR1 is SEHNR and CDR2 is FQNEAQ (reference sequence). The CDR3 reads CASSLADEQYF. The CDR3, as DNA: TGTGCCAGCAGCTTAGCTGACGAGCAGTACTTC.

This clone was observed a single time. V and J are TRBV10-2 and TRBJ1-1; D might be TRBD1 (6 bases). V shed 8 bases and J shed 4 bases, with 14 bases lying between them. This CDR3 spans 13 amino acids. Per germline, CDR1 WSHSY and CDR2 SAAADI. The CDR3: CASGLGGGTEAFF. The CDR3, as DNA: TGCGCCAGCGGCCTAGGGGGGGGCACTGAAGCTTTCTTT.

V and J are TRBV9 and TRBJ2-5; D possibly matches TRBD1 or TRBD2 (5 bases each). The length of the CDR3 is 16 residues. The V end was cut by 0 bases, the J end by 4 bases, with 16 bases between. In germline, CDR1 is SGDLS, CDR2 YYNGEE. The CDR3 reads CASSVAGTVQGETQYF. CDR3 DNA sequence: TGTGCCAGCAGCGTAGCTGGGACGGTCCAGGGAGAGACCCAGTACTTC.

The V gene is TRBV5-4, the J gene TRBJ1-1; D is unresolved. Germline V CDR1 and CDR2: SGHNT, YYREEE (reference sequence). V was pared by 6 bases and J by 1 base, with 16 bases between. CDR3 length equals 15 residues. CDR3 in DNA: TGTGCCAGCACCTCTAAAGGTGGCCCGAACACTGAAGCTTTCTTT. Its translation is CASTSKGGPNTEAFF.

The rearrangement joins TRBV11-1 to TRBJ2-3; D remains unclear. This CDR3 contains 12 residues. Germline V gene sequence: CDR1 SGHAT, CDR2 FQDESV (reference sequence). V lost 2 bases to trimming and J lost 6 bases, with 6 bases between them. This CDR3 is CASSLRYDTQYF. CDR3 DNA sequence: TGTGCCAGCAGCTTAAGGTATGATACGCAGTATTTT.

This chain links TRBV6-1 with TRBJ1-1; no clear D gene. Germline V gene lookup returns CDR1 MNHNS and CDR2 SASEGT. This CDR3 spans 13 amino acids. Trimming removed 6 bases at V and 1 base at J, with 9 bases between. CDR3 coding DNA: TGTGCCAGCAGGACCCCGTCGAACACTGAAGCTTTCTTT. Encoded protein: CASRTPSNTEAFF.

V is TRBV7-2 and J is TRBJ1-1; D gene ambiguous. CDR1 SGHTA and CDR2 FQGNSA come from the germline V gene. Deletions cut 7 bases from V and 7 bases from J, with 19 bases between. The CDR3 has 14 residues. The CDR3 DNA follows: TGTGCCAGCACCATCCCGCGACTCGGACGTGAAGCTTTCTTT. Translation: CASTIPRLGREAFF. Combining the CDR3 with reference TRBV7-2 and TRBJ1-1 gives the whole variable domain GAGVSQSPSNKVTEKGKDVELRCDPISGHTALYWYRQSLGQGLEFLIYFQGNSAPDKSGLPSDRFSAERTGGSVSTLTIQRTQQEDSAVYLCASTIPRLGREAFFGQGTRLTVV.

The CDR3, as DNA: TGTGCCAGCAGCCCCCGACAGAACAACTTACAGGGGAATGAGCAGTTCTTC. It translates to CASSPRQNNLQGNEQFF. The gene calls are TRBV11-2 and TRBJ2-1, with 7 nucleotides matching TRBD1. V lost 5 bases to trimming and J lost 7 bases; unmatched junction nucleotides: 17. The CDR3 consists of 17 residues. CDR1 SGHAT and CDR2 FQNNGV come from the germline V gene.

This clone appeared a few times. V usage is TRBV29-1 and J usage is TRBJ1-1; TRBD1 might be the D (5 bases). The V gene's germline CDR1 is SQVTM and CDR2 ANQGSEA. Trimming removed 6 bases from V and 3 bases from J, with 11 bases in between. The CDR3 length is 12 residues. The CDR3 DNA reads TGCAGCGTCACACGGGGGGACACTGAAGCTTTCTTT. This codes for CSVTRGDTEAFF.

This sequence joins TRBV5-3 and TRBJ1-4; D is ambiguous. TRBV5-3 is an ORF, and what it does is uncertain. The CDR3 has 13 residues. V was cut by 8 bases and J by 8 bases, with 16 bases left in between. The CDR3 protein is CASSLLEVEKLFF. CDR3 DNA sequence: TGTGCCAGCAGCCTGCTAGAGGTCGAAAAACTGTTTTTT.

The rearrangement links TRBV6-1 to TRBJ2-1, with 13 bases identical to TRBD2. The CDR3 runs to 16 residues. Germline V gives CDR1 MNHNS, CDR2 SASEGT. The V and J ends lost 3 bases and 6 bases, in that order; junction bases with no gene match: 5. CDR3 sequence: CASSDPGTSGANEQFF. CDR3 in DNA: TGTGCCAGCAGTGATCCCGGGACTAGCGGGGCCAATGAGCAGTTCTTC.

V usage is TRBV5-6 and J usage is TRBJ2-7; the D is unclear. From germline, CDR1 is SGHDT and CDR2 YYEEEE. Trimming left V 4 bases short and J 7 bases short, with 9 bases between. The CDR3 covers 11 residues. The CDR3 region is CASSAGWEQYF. The CDR3 DNA is TGTGCCAGCAGCGCCGGGTGGGAGCAGTACTTC. The full variable domain, with the rest looked up from reference TRBV5-6 and TRBJ2-7, is DAGVTQSPTHLIKTRGQQVTLRCSPKSGHDTVSWYQQALGQGPQFIFQYYEEEERQRGNFPDRFSGHQFPNYSSELNVNALLLGDSALYLCASSAGWEQYFGPGTRLTVT.

This rearrangement joins TRBV18 to TRBJ2-5; D gene ambiguous. CDR1 and CDR2 (germline): KGHSH, LQKENI. This CDR3 comprises 13 residues. V was cut by 0 bases and J by 8 bases, with 10 bases left in between. This CDR3 reads CASSPPSVDTQYF. The DNA of the CDR3 is TGTGCCAGCTCACCACCCAGTGTGGACACCCAGTACTTC. Complete variable domain (other parts from reference TRBV18 and TRBJ2-5): NAGVMQNPRHLVRRRGQEARLRCSPMKGHSHVYWYRQLPEEGLKFMVYLQKENIIDESGMPKERFSAEFPKEGPSILRIQQVVRGDSAAYFCASSPPSVDTQYFGPGTRLLVL.

The rearrangement uses TRBV30 and TRBJ1-1; D call uncertain. The CDR3 has 14 residues. The V end lost 6 bases, the J end lost 1 base, and 15 bases lay between the germline ends. Looked up from germline, CDR1 is GTSNPN and CDR2 is SVGIG (reference sequence). The CDR3 DNA reads TGTGCCTGTTTTCAAGAGGTTACGAACACTGAAGCTTTCTTT. Translation gives CACFQEVTNTEAFF.

The rearrangement uses TRBV7-8 and TRBJ1-2; D is undetermined. This CDR3 contains 15 residues. V was clipped by 0 bases and J by 4 bases, with 12 bases between them. In germline, CDR1 is SGHVS, CDR2 FQNEAQ. Here the CDR3 DNA reads TGTGCCAGCAGCTTAGCGGAGAGAGTAATCTATGGCTACACCTTC. It is translated as CASSLAERVIYGYTF.

V and J are TRBV19 and TRBJ2-7, with 8 bases that match TRBD1. Per the germline V gene, CDR1 is LNHDA and CDR2 is SQIVND (reference sequence). The V segment lost 1 base and the J segment 1 base; nucleotides outside the gene matches: 3. This CDR3 is built from 15 residues. CDR3 coding DNA: TGTGCCAGTAGTATAGGACAGGGGCCTTCCTACGAGCAGTACTTC. It encodes CASSIGQGPSYEQYF.

The rearrangement links TRBV28 to TRBJ2-6; no definite D call. V was trimmed by 2 bases and J by 1 base, leaving 6 bases between them. The germline CDR1 and CDR2 sequences are MDHEN and SYDVKM. The CDR3 contains 15 residues. The CDR3 sequence is CASSLPGSGANVLTF. CDR3 in DNA: TGTGCCAGCAGTTTACCCGGGTCTGGGGCCAACGTCCTGACTTTC.

The gene calls are TRBV5-1 and TRBJ2-1, with 7 nucleotides matching TRBD2. V was clipped by 4 bases and J by 5 bases; unmatched bases: 9. Germline V gene lookup returns CDR1 SGHRS and CDR2 YFSETQ. The CDR3 is 15 amino acids. The CDR3 loop is CASSLPGGRNNEQFF. The CDR3 bases are TGCGCCAGCAGCCTCCCCGGCGGGAGAAACAATGAGCAGTTCTTC. Drawing the rest from reference TRBV5-1 and TRBJ2-1, the complete variable domain is KAGVTQTPRYLIKTRGQQVTLSCSPISGHRSVSWYQQTPGQGLQFLFEYFSETQRNKGNFPGRFSGRQFSNSRSEMNVSTLELGDSALYLCASSLPGGRNNEQFFGPGTRLTVL.

The chain combines TRBV5-1 with TRBJ1-1; 9 bases line up with TRBD1. This CDR3 contains 14 residues. The ends lost 3 bases at V and 5 bases at J; junction bases unmatched: 5. In germline, CDR1 is SGHRS, CDR2 YFSETQ. The CDR3 loop reads CASSSTGGWTEAFF. The DNA for the CDR3 is TGCGCCAGCAGCTCGACAGGGGGATGGACTGAAGCTTTCTTT.